This T cell receptor (beta chain) is from a study of blood T cell repertoires in COVID-19. About the study: Samples taken during acute and convalescent COVID-19 were collected in the United States, Italy and Spain. PBMCs, B-cell-depleted T cells, or T cells were the source of the cDNA or gDNA that made up the material.

Looked up from germline, CDR1 is SGHRS and CDR2 is YFSETQ. Trimming took 2 bases from V and 4 from J; bases not matched to a gene: 8. The CDR3 loop spans 16 amino acids. How the authors handled the data: Reference gene primer amplification yielded estimated nucleated cell counts. The method was immunoSEQ multiplex PCR; TCRdb's version includes in-frame clones alone and lacks a portion of them. The DNA gave D and trimming, while V, J and clone size come from that table. The repertoire has 170,000 or so clones, 80% to 85% of them found once; the top ten carry around 7.3%. V gene TRBV5-1 combines with J gene TRBJ1-1, with 10 nucleotides matching TRBD1. This sequence originates from a woman aged 70-85 years with COVID-19, enrolled during active disease. The sequencing sample was made of peripheral blood. CDR3 protein: CASSLEVGQGGTEAFF. The CDR3 nucleotides read TGCGCCAGCAGCTTAGAAGTAGGACAGGGGGGCACTGAAGCTTTCTTT.